The source of this T cell receptor (beta chain) is a study of shared clonotypes between healthy human individuals. TCRdb keeps only in-frame clones here, not all; method: immunoSEQ multiplex PCR. The table includes approximately 2,000,000 clones, just under 95% detected once. Germline V CDR1 and CDR2: SGHNT, YYREEE (reference sequence). The CDR3 sequence is 14 residues long. Trimming removed 4 bases from V and 4 bases from J, with 12 bases in between. V usage is TRBV5-4 and J usage is TRBJ2-1, with D perhaps matching TRBD1 or TRBD2 (5 bases each). The sample consisted of naive CD4+ T cells from PBMCs. Documented subset: CD45RA+ positively selected. The clonotype comes from a man younger than 35 in good health. Some clones in this sample may be carry-over from other donors' samples. The CDR3 DNA reads as TGTGCCAGCAGCCCCCGGGGCACATACAATGAGCAGTTCTTC. It translates to CASSPRGTYNEQFF.